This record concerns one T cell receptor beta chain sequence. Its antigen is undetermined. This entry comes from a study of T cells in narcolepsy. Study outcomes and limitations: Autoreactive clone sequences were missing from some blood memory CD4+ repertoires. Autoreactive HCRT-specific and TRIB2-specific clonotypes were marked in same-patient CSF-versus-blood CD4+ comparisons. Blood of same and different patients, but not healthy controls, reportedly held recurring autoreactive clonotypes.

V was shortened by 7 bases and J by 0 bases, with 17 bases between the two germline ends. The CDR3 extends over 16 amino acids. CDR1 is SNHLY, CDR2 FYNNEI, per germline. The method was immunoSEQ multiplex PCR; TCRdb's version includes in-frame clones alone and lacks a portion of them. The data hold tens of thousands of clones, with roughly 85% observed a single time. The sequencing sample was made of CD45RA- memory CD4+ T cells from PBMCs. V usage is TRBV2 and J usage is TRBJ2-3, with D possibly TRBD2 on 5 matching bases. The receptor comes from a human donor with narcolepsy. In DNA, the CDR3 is TGTGCCAGCAAGATACAGTCGGGGTTTAGCACAGATACGCAGTATTTT. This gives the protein CASKIQSGFSTDTQYF.